This T cell receptor beta chain was identified during a study of metastatic and nonmetastatic thyroid tumors. Via MiXCR, TCRdb re-called the PCR reads. The repertoire has fewer than 40,000 clones, around 47% of them found once; the top ten carry less than 25%. V lost 7 bases to trimming and J lost 1 base; unmatched junction nucleotides: 6. CDR1 is LNHDA and CDR2 is SQIVND in the germline V gene (reference sequence). The CDR3 spans 15 residues. All patients were treatment-naive before thyroid surgery. What was sequenced was tumor tissue. The source of this sequence is a male donor with papillary thyroid cancer or a benign thyroid nodule (not recorded which). Some clones in this sample may be carry-over from other donors' samples. The chain joins TRBV19 to TRBJ2-1; 8 bases align to TRBD1. CDR3 bases: TGTGCCAGTAATACACAGGGGGGATCCTACAATGAGCAGTTCTTC. This gives the protein CASNTQGGSYNEQFF.